Listed here is a single TCR beta chain. Its specificity is not known. The germline CDR1 and CDR2 sequences are MNHEY and SVGAGI. Trimming shortened V by 5 bases and J by 1 base, and 8 bases separated the two germline ends. The CDR3 spans 13 residues. The sample belongs to a study of cytomegalovirus exposure and HLA in healthy donors. With 60 Vbeta and 13 Jbeta primers, the PCR was carried out. Measured with immunoSEQ multiplex PCR; TCRdb has only the in-frame clones, and not every one. The sample includes under 95,000 clones, roughly 80% of them seen just once. Broader study findings: In an earlier analysis, productive rearrangement rates for most beta V segments clustered near 87% or 30%.

This chain uses TRBV6-5 with TRBJ1-2; D possibly corresponds to TRBD1 (5 bases). Sequencing input: PBMCs. The clonotype originates from a woman between 40 and 50 years old in good health and CMV-seropositive. The CDR3 here is CASSPGGNYGYTF. Here the CDR3 DNA reads TGTGCCAGCAGTCCGGGGGGTAACTATGGCTACACCTTC.